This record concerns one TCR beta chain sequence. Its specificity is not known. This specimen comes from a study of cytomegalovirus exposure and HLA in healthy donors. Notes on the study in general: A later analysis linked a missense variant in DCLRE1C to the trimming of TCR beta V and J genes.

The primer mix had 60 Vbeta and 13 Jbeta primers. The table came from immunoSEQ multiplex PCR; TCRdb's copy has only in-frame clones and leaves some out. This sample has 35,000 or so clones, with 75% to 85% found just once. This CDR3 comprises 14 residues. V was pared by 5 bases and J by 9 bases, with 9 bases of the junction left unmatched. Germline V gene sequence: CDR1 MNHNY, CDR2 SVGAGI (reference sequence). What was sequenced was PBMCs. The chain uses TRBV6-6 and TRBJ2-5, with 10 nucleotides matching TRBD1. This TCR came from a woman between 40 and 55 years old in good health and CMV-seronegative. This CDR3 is CASSLRQGAAPQYF. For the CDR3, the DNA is TGTGCCAGCAGTCTACGACAGGGGGCGGCCCCCCAGTACTTC.